The TCR beta chain under discussion was sequenced for a study of blood T cells in healthy people across ages. Through a sample-barcoded 5' primer and a J-beta primer mix, a second PCR was run for roughly 6 to 11 cycles. Every cDNA was tagged by a template-switch adaptor with 12 random nucleotides. TCRdb re-called the 5' RACE reads with MiXCR, one entry per CDR3 protein. The sample gives more than 650,000 distinct CDR3 sequences, less than 70% of which show up once; approximately 40% is in the top ten. Study-wide points: More naive CD4+ cells and higher diversity marked long-lived donors relative to aged donors. Unsorted PBMCs ruled out conclusive naive versus antigen-experienced comparison.

This clonotype was observed once. Its antigen remains unknown. The CDR3 is 17 residues long. CDR1 is ENHRY, CDR2 SYGVKD, per germline. V dropped 0 bases and J dropped 2; count of bases not matched to a gene: 10. This clonotype was obtained from a man at least 80 years old in good health. V is TRBV10-3 and J is TRBJ2-7; 7 nucleotides match TRBD2. Source material: blood. The CDR3 spells CAISESLGSGLAYEQYF. The CDR3 DNA follows: TGTGCCATCAGTGAGTCATTGGGTAGCGGGTTAGCCTACGAGCAGTACTTC.